The TCR beta chain under discussion was sequenced for a study of T cell responses to AZD1222 COVID-19 vaccine. As for the study in general: The analysis combined second doses at about 4 or about 12 weeks.

To note about this clone: As yet, its antigen is unknown.

Only in-frame clones appear in the TCRdb table, and some are missing; sequencing was by immunoSEQ multiplex PCR. In the table there are 100,000 or so clones, around 85% of which are singletons. Study results and limitations: Targeting of unmutated variant regions was reportedly seen in nearly half of spike-specific TCRs. Repertoire sampling happened only post peak T cell response.

This receptor was taken from an adult in good health. Sequenced material: peripheral blood, taken on day 0 of AZD1222 vaccination.

The CDR3 DNA reads TGTGCCAGCAGCTTGGGACAGTTGTTTCGCAATCAGCCCCAGCATTTT. Its translation is CASSLGQLFRNQPQHF. The chain couples TRBV5-8 to TRBJ1-5; weak D call: TRBD1 (5 bases). Germline CDR1 and CDR2: SGHTS and YDEGEE. The CDR3 length is 16 residues. Trimming removed 0 bases at V and 2 bases at J, with 12 bases between.